The 21 T cell receptor beta chains listed next were all sequenced from one sample in a study of T cells after yellow fever vaccination. TCRdb passed the 5' RACE reads through MiXCR, listing each CDR3 protein once. The table has around 500,000 distinct CDR3 sequences, around a fifth seen once; the top ten hold roughly 16%. The specimen was PBMCs, collected about 20 days after the first yellow fever vaccination. Receptors originate from a man younger than 35 who received the YFV17D yellow fever vaccine.

The rearrangement links TRBV6-5 to TRBJ2-7; a possible D gene is TRBD1 (5 bases). CDR1 is MNHEY and CDR2 is SVGAGI in the germline V gene. V gave up 0 bases and J gave up 1 base, with 13 bases separating them. The CDR3 has 16 residues. As DNA, the CDR3 is TGTGCCAGCAGTTACTCGGGGCAGTCTTTTTCCTACGAGCAGTACTTC. It codes for CASSYSGQSFSYEQYF.

This clonotype was counted only a few times. The rearrangement links TRBV4-2 to TRBJ2-5; D remains unclear. Germline CDR1 and CDR2: LGHNA and YNFKEQ. This CDR3 comprises 14 residues. V was shortened by 4 bases and J by 3 bases, with 12 bases between the two germline ends. DNA for the CDR3: TGTGCCAGCAGCCCCCTATTCGAGGAAGAGACCCAGTACTTC. It is translated as CASSPLFEEETQYF.

The chain couples TRBV28 to TRBJ1-6; D not resolved. This CDR3 spans 15 amino acids. V was shortened by 3 bases and J by 7 bases, with 13 bases between the two germline ends. Germline CDR1 reads MDHEN; CDR2 reads SYDVKM. In DNA, the CDR3 is TGTGCCAGCAGTTTTTTAGGTATCAACAATTCACCCCTCCACTTT. Its protein product is CASSFLGINNSPLHF.

V gene TRBV5-1 combines with J gene TRBJ2-5; TRBD1 agrees at 12 bases. Germline V CDR1 and CDR2: SGHRS, YFSETQ. The V gene end was trimmed by 3 bases and the J gene end by 6 bases; junction bases not matched to a gene: 6. The CDR3 consists of 15 residues. The CDR3 is CASSSEGQGAQTQYF. CDR3 bases: TGCGCCAGCAGCTCCGAGGGACAGGGGGCTCAGACCCAGTACTTC.

In its sample, this clonotype was seen once. Mismatch with germline at one junction end may stem from a read error. The chain is built from TRBV11-1 and TRBJ2-3, with D possibly matching TRBD2 (6 bases). CDR1 and CDR2 from the germline V gene are SGHAT and FQDESV (reference sequence). The CDR3 totals 18 residues. In DNA form, the CDR3 reads TGTGCCGGCAGCTTAGGTGGCGGCGGCGGGAACAATTTCTATACGCAGTATTTT. It is translated as CAGSLGGGGGNNFYTQYF.

This clonotype occurred many times. The V gene is TRBV5-1, the J gene TRBJ2-1; 7 bases are shared with TRBD2. This CDR3 contains 16 residues. The germline gives CDR1 SGHRS, CDR2 YFSETQ. With 0 bases clipped from V and 0 bases from J, the junction kept 3 bases outside the gene matches. CDR3 in amino acids: CASSLVSSGSYNEQFF. In nucleotides, the CDR3 is TGCGCCAGCAGCTTGGTGTCTAGCGGCTCCTACAATGAGCAGTTCTTC.

The sample holds a few counts of this clonotype. V is TRBV20-1 and J is TRBJ2-5, with 8 bases identical to TRBD2. Germline lookup yields CDR1 DFQATT and CDR2 SNEGSKA (reference sequence). This CDR3 has 14 amino acids. Unmatched junction bases numbered 5, after V lost 2 bases and J lost 3 bases. The CDR3 is CSARTSSGEETQYF. The CDR3 DNA follows: TGCAGTGCTAGAACCAGTAGCGGGGAAGAGACCCAGTACTTC.

This clonotype has just a few counts. CDR3 region: CASTGGWGGDTQYF. The DNA for the CDR3 is TGTGCCAGCACTGGGGGTTGGGGGGGAGATACGCAGTATTTT. This chain joins TRBV7-2 and TRBJ2-3, with 7 nucleotides matching TRBD2. This CDR3 region has 14 residues. Germline V lookup: CDR1 SGHTA, CDR2 FQGNSA. V lost 7 bases, J lost 5 bases, and 9 bases stayed unmatched.

The V gene is TRBV6-9, the J gene TRBJ2-2; TRBD1 matches at 7 bases. Germline loops: CDR1 MNHGY, CDR2 SVAAGI. The CDR3 spans 19 residues. With V trimmed by 4 bases and J by 3 bases, 17 bases remained unmatched. The CDR3 DNA follows: TGTGCCAGCAGTTGGAAAACAAGCAGGGGGAGTGAGGACACCGGGGAGCTGTTTTTT. It translates to CASSWKTSRGSEDTGELFF.

The sample holds a few counts of this clonotype. The chain uses TRBV5-1 and TRBJ2-1; 9 nucleotides match TRBD1. Germline V gene sequence: CDR1 SGHRS, CDR2 YFSETQ. This CDR3 is 16 amino acids long. V was pared by 3 bases and J by 9 bases, with 13 bases of the junction left unmatched. The CDR3 reads CASSSPRDRVFGEQFF. The DNA for the CDR3 is TGCGCCAGCAGCTCGCCCCGGGACAGGGTTTTTGGTGAGCAGTTCTTC.

This clonotype was seen a few times. The genes are TRBV27 and TRBJ2-5; 13 nucleotides align to TRBD2. The CDR3 sequence is 16 residues long. In germline, CDR1 is MNHEY, CDR2 SMNVEV (reference sequence). V lost 5 bases, J lost 5 bases, and 8 bases stayed unmatched. CDR3 amino acids: CASSPIWTSGGETQYF. The CDR3 DNA reads TGTGCCAGCAGTCCAATTTGGACTAGCGGGGGCGAGACCCAGTACTTC.

The rearrangement links TRBV7-2 to TRBJ2-7; TRBD2 aligns across 9 bases. The CDR3 loop spans 16 amino acids. Looked up from germline, CDR1 is SGHTA and CDR2 is FQGNSA. With 1 base clipped from V and 1 base from J, the junction kept 5 bases outside the gene matches. The CDR3 region has the DNA TGTGCCAGCAGCTTAGGGGGCGGGGGGGCTTCCTACGAGCAGTACTTC. Protein: CASSLGGGGASYEQYF.

The chain is built from TRBV11-2 and TRBJ1-2; TRBD1 agrees at 7 bases. The CDR3 has 15 residues. V trimming: 6 bases; J trimming: 8 bases; junction bases outside the gene matches: 15. Germline CDR1 SGHAT, CDR2 FQNNGV. CDR3 nucleotide sequence: TGTGCCAGCAGTTCGTCGCAGGGGGTACGGAGCGGCTACACCTTC. Translating gives CASSSSQGVRSGYTF.

This clonotype came up many times. This chain connects TRBV18 to TRBJ2-5; no reliable D call. V was clipped by 8 bases and J by 3 bases, with 10 bases between them. Germline loops: CDR1 KGHSH, CDR2 LQKENI. The CDR3 sequence is 12 residues long. The CDR3 spells CASSPTEETQYF. In DNA, the CDR3 is TGTGCCAGCAGTCCAACGGAAGAGACCCAGTACTTC.

V and J are TRBV30 and TRBJ2-7; 8 positions match TRBD1. Per germline, CDR1 GTSNPN and CDR2 SVGIG (reference sequence). The CDR3 covers 14 residues. V was clipped by 1 base and J by 2 bases; unmatched bases: 4. This CDR3 reads CAWSAGQGTYEQYF. In nucleotides, the CDR3 is TGTGCCTGGAGTGCCGGACAGGGTACCTACGAGCAGTACTTC.

The table lists this clonotype with a few counts. The V gene is TRBV10-3, the J gene TRBJ1-4; D is uncertain. The germline V gene encodes CDR1 ENHRY and CDR2 SYGVKD. The CDR3 loop spans 14 amino acids. Deletions cut 6 bases from V and 0 bases from J, with 8 bases between. As DNA, the CDR3 is TGTGCCATCAGAAGGGCGGCAACTAATGAAAAACTGTTTTTT. This sequence encodes CAIRRAATNEKLFF.

The genes are TRBV29-1 and TRBJ2-2; D not certain. Trimming took 6 bases from V and 6 from J, leaving 11 bases between them. CDR3 length equals 12 residues. In germline, CDR1 is SQVTM, CDR2 ANQGSEA. DNA of the CDR3: TGCAGCGTGATTCAGGTGGCCGGGGAGCTGTTTTTT. Amino acid sequence: CSVIQVAGELFF.

There are a few counts of this clonotype. CDR3 residues: CASSQPTENTEAFF. The CDR3 region has the DNA TGCGCCAGCAGCCAACCAACAGAGAACACTGAAGCTTTCTTT. The chain is built from TRBV4-1 and TRBJ1-1; D ambiguous. Germline CDR1 MGHRA, CDR2 YSYEKL. There are 14 residues in the CDR3. Trimming took 2 bases from V and 1 from J, leaving 8 bases between them.

The V and J genes are TRBV7-2 and TRBJ2-7; D unresolved. CDR3 length equals 14 residues. V was trimmed by 5 bases and J by 7 bases, leaving 18 bases between them. Germline V gives CDR1 SGHTA, CDR2 FQGNSA. CDR3 DNA: TGTGCCAGCAGCCCGAACGTCAGAGCTAGGGAGCAGTACTTC. This gives the protein CASSPNVRAREQYF.

The rearrangement links TRBV19 to TRBJ1-1; D might be TRBD1 (5 bases). The V and J ends lost 7 bases and 3 bases respectively, with 27 bases between them. Per germline, CDR1 LNHDA and CDR2 SQIVND (reference sequence). The CDR3 totals 18 residues. This CDR3 is CASTPMWGLGLIDTEAFF. The CDR3 DNA reads TGTGCCAGTACCCCCATGTGGGGCTTAGGCCTAATCGACACTGAAGCTTTCTTT.

V and J are TRBV30 and TRBJ2-3; 11 bases line up with TRBD2. The length of the CDR3 is 13 residues. CDR1 and CDR2 from the germline V gene are GTSNPN and SVGIG (reference sequence). V gave up 1 base and J gave up 8 bases; unmatched junction bases: 2. The CDR3 loop reads CAWSETSGATQYF. The CDR3, as DNA: TGTGCCTGGAGTGAGACTAGCGGGGCTACGCAGTATTTT.